Listed below are T cell receptor beta chains from one sample, sequenced in a study of blood T cell repertoires in COVID-19. The protocol was immunoSEQ multiplex PCR, while the TCRdb copy is restricted to in-frame clones and leaves out a portion. The sample shows hundreds of thousands of clones, over 75% of them seen only once. Sequenced material: PBMCs or T cells enriched from blood (not recorded which). The receptors shown here come from a man aged 25 to 45 who had recovered from COVID-19. Each CDR3 is given with its conserved first and last residue. D genes are given only for firm matches. Clone size is not always given. Where it is, it says once, few, many or a class for expanded clones.

TRBV28,NA,NA,TRBJ1-2,TGTGCCAGCAGTTTGAGCGGGGGAGCTAACTATGGCTACACCTTC,CASSLSGGANYGYTF
TRBV29-1,NA,TRBD2,TRBJ2-1,TGCAGCGTTGTGGGGGGGGAGGTTGACAATGAGCAGTTCTTC,CSVVGGEVDNEQFF
TRBV6-5,NA,TRBD1,TRBJ2-1,TGTGCCAGCAGTTCACCCACAGGGGGAAACGAGCAGTTCTTC,CASSSPTGGNEQFF
TRBV3-1/TRBV3-2,NA,NA,TRBJ1-1,TGTGCCAGCAAGCCGCGATGGGGGCCCGAAGCTTTCTTT,CASKPRWGPEAFF
TRBV7-9,NA,NA,TRBJ2-7,TGTGCCAGCAGCTACTCTTTGGGAGTGAGCTCCTACGAGCAGTACTTC,CASSYSLGVSSYEQYF
TRBV6-1,NA,NA,TRBJ2-3,TGTGCCAGCAGTGAACCAAATACGCAGTATTTT,CASSEPNTQYF
TRBV7-9,few,NA,TRBJ1-5,TGTGCCAGCAGCTTATCTTACGGACAAACCCAGAATCAGCCCCAGCATTTT,CASSLSYGQTQNQPQHF
TRBV28,NA,TRBD2,TRBJ2-1,TGTGCCACTGCGGCTAGCGGACCTTACAATGAGCAGTTCTTC,CATAASGPYNEQFF
TRBV5-1,NA,TRBD1,TRBJ1-4,TGCGCCAGCGCCCTACAGGGGGCGGGTGAAAAACTGTTTTTT,CASALQGAGEKLFF
TRBV11-2,NA,TRBD2,TRBJ2-2,TGTGCCAGCAGCCCGCCTACTAGCGGGAGAAGGGCCGGGGAGCTGTTTTTT,CASSPPTSGRRAGELFF
TRBV7-9,NA,TRBD1,TRBJ2-2,TGTGCCAGCAGCTTGCTCGCCGGGACAGCGAACACCGGGGAGCTGTTTTTT,CASSLLAGTANTGELFF
TRBV10-1,NA,TRBD2,TRBJ2-7,TGCGCCAGCAGTGAGTCTTCTAGCGGTTCCTACGAGCAGTACTTC,CASSESSSGSYEQYF
TRBV7-9,NA,NA,TRBJ2-2,TGTGCCAGCAGCTTAGCTTCCGGGGCGAACACCGGGGAGCTGTTTTTT,CASSLASGANTGELFF
TRBV2,once,TRBD1,TRBJ1-2,TGTGCCAAGGACAGGCTAATTAACTATGGCTACACCTTC,CAKDRLINYGYTF
TRBV28,NA,NA,TRBJ2-3,TGTGCCACCGAGCGGAGACTCACAGATACGCAGTATTTT,CATERRLTDTQYF
TRBV10-3,few,TRBD1,TRBJ1-6,TGTGCCATCGCTTTCCGGGACAGCCATAATTCACCCCTCCACTTT,CAIAFRDSHNSPLHF
TRBV28,once,TRBD1,TRBJ1-4,TGTGCCGCCGGGACAGCACTAGTAAAACTGTTTTTT,CAAGTALVKLFF
TRBV7-6,NA,NA,TRBJ2-1,TGTGCCAGCAGCTTAGCGAACGGCAATGAGCAGTTCTTC,CASSLANGNEQFF
TRBV11-2,NA,TRBD1,TRBJ2-7,TGTGCCAGCAGCTTTTCGGGACAGTACTACGAGCAGTACTTC,CASSFSGQYYEQYF
TRBV28,NA,TRBD2,TRBJ2-1,TGTGCCAGCAGTCCTAGCGGGAGTTACAATGAGCAGTTCTTC,CASSPSGSYNEQFF
TRBV27,NA,TRBD1,TRBJ2-7,TGTGCCAGCAGCTGGACAGGGGGAGTCGGCGAGCAGTACTTC,CASSWTGGVGEQYF
TRBV7-8,NA,NA,TRBJ2-7,TGTGCCAGCAGCTTATCCCCCCACCCCAGTGTCGAGCAGTACTTC,CASSLSPHPSVEQYF
TRBV20-1,NA,NA,TRBJ2-5,TGCAGTGCCGGTCATTCTGAGACCCAGTACTTC,CSAGHSETQYF
TRBV18,NA,NA,TRBJ2-1,TGTGCCAGCTCACCTGCGGCAGATTCCTACAATGAGCAGTTCTTC,CASSPAADSYNEQFF
TRBV28,NA,TRBD1,TRBJ2-2,TGTGCCAGCAGAGATGACAGGGGGCGAACCGGGGAGCTGTTTTTT,CASRDDRGRTGELFF
TRBV5-1,once,TRBD1,TRBJ2-1,TGCGCCAGCAGCGGGACAGGACTCTCCTACAATGAGCAGTTCTTC,CASSGTGLSYNEQFF
TRBV6-1,NA,TRBD1,TRBJ2-3,TGTGCCAGCAGTGAAATGAGACAGGGGCGGGATACGCAGTATTTT,CASSEMRQGRDTQYF
TRBV28,NA,TRBD1,TRBJ1-2,TGTGCCAGCAGACAGGGGTCCGGCTATGGCTACACCTTC,CASRQGSGYGYTF